Shown below are 20 T cell receptor beta chains from a single sample sequenced in a study of cytomegalovirus exposure and HLA in healthy donors. Both 60 Vbeta primers and 13 Jbeta primers went into the PCR. Sequencing was performed with immunoSEQ multiplex PCR; in TCRdb, only in-frame clones are kept and a portion is missing. The sample has roughly 120,000 clones; around three quarters are singletons. Sequenced material: PBMCs. These receptor sequences come from a middle-aged man in good health and CMV-seropositive.

The chain has TRBV30 and TRBJ1-5; 7 bases align to TRBD1. Germline CDR1 GTSNPN, CDR2 SVGIG (reference sequence). Losses at the gene ends were 4 bases for V and 2 bases for J; bases not matched to a gene: 5. The CDR3 consists of 14 residues. In DNA form, the CDR3 reads TGTGCCTGGAAGGAAGGGACAGGCAATCAGCCCCAGCATTTT. It specifies CAWKEGTGNQPQHF.

This clone has a single count. V and J are TRBV10-3 and TRBJ1-2; TRBD1 matches 10 bases. The junction had 7 bases not matched to a gene; V was cut back by 7 bases and J by 5 bases. Germline lookup yields CDR1 ENHRY and CDR2 SYGVKD. The CDR3 sequence is 14 residues long. Here the CDR3 reads CAITTTGGGYGYTF. CDR3 sequence (DNA): TGTGCCATCACCACGACAGGGGGCGGGTATGGCTACACCTTC.

The chain employs TRBV6-5 and TRBJ2-5; possibly TRBD1 for D (6 bases). Trimming shortened V by 0 bases and J by 4 bases, and 9 bases separated the two germline ends. This CDR3 is built from 14 residues. Germline V CDR1 and CDR2: MNHEY, SVGAGI. CDR3 coding DNA: TGTGCCAGCAGTTACTCGAAGGACAGAGAGACCCAGTACTTC. Translation gives CASSYSKDRETQYF.

The chain employs TRBV2 and TRBJ2-7; 12 positions agree with TRBD2. CDR3 size: 15 residues. V was pared by 2 bases and J by 6 bases, with 5 bases of the junction left unmatched. The germline CDR1 and CDR2 sequences are SNHLY and FYNNEI. The CDR3 coding sequence is TGTGCCAGCAGTGAAAGACTAGCGGGGGTAGGCGAGCAGTACTTC. Translation gives CASSERLAGVGEQYF.

The V and J genes are TRBV27 and TRBJ1-1; D perhaps matches TRBD1 (5 bases). Germline CDR1 is MNHEY and CDR2 is SMNVEV (reference sequence). The V and J ends lost 0 bases and 4 bases respectively, with 9 bases between them. This CDR3 contains 14 residues. CDR3 DNA: TGTGCCAGCAGTTTATCAGGGGTGGGCACTGAAGCTTTCTTT. This codes for CASSLSGVGTEAFF.

This clone was observed a few times. This chain uses TRBV18 with TRBJ1-1; D might be TRBD1 (5 bases). Germline V lookup: CDR1 KGHSH, CDR2 LQKENI. Between the trimmed V and J ends, which lost 1 base and 1 base, there was a span of 19 bases. This CDR3 comprises 18 residues. As DNA, the CDR3 is TGTGCCAGCTCACCACTGGGTCTAGGGGCAGGGTCGAACACTGAAGCTTTCTTT. Translated: CASSPLGLGAGSNTEAFF. The full variable domain, its missing parts supplied by reference TRBV18 and TRBJ1-1, is NAGVMQNPRHLVRRRGQEARLRCSPMKGHSHVYWYRQLPEEGLKFMVYLQKENIIDESGMPKERFSAEFPKEGPSILRIQQVVRGDSAAYFCASSPLGLGAGSNTEAFFGQGTRLTVV.

This chain uses TRBV7-2 with TRBJ1-1; D remains unclear. The germline CDR1 and CDR2 sequences are SGHTA and FQGNSA. V lost 5 bases and J lost 8, with 18 bases in between. There are 14 residues in the CDR3. CDR3 sequence (DNA): TGTGCCAGCAGCCAAGTCGCGGGCAGAGGGGAAGCTTTCTTT. Its translation is CASSQVAGRGEAFF.

The chain couples TRBV18 to TRBJ1-1; no clear D gene. In germline, CDR1 is KGHSH, CDR2 LQKENI. The CDR3 contains 16 residues. Trimming removed 2 bases at V and 1 base at J, with 14 bases between. The CDR3 here is CASSPSFRRENTEAFF. The DNA for the CDR3 is TGTGCCAGCTCACCAAGCTTTAGGCGGGAGAACACTGAAGCTTTCTTT.

This clone was counted only a few times. The chain has TRBV5-6 and TRBJ2-1; D remains ambiguous. The length of the CDR3 is 16 residues. Looked up from germline, CDR1 is SGHDT and CDR2 is YYEEEE. Between the trimmed V and J ends, which lost 3 bases and 5 bases, there was a span of 18 bases. The CDR3 protein is CASSSSEHQTHNEQFF. The CDR3 DNA is TGTGCCAGCAGCTCCTCCGAGCATCAAACCCACAATGAGCAGTTCTTC.

The rearrangement uses TRBV5-1 and TRBJ1-4; 8 bases match TRBD1. Per germline, CDR1 SGHRS and CDR2 YFSETQ. V dropped 4 bases and J dropped 7; count of bases not matched to a gene: 9. CDR3 length: 15 residues. Here the CDR3 DNA reads TGCGCCAGCAGCCCAGGACAGGGAGGGGTTGAAAAACTGTTTTTT. Protein sequence: CASSPGQGGVEKLFF.

This chain connects TRBV5-6 to TRBJ2-2; possibly TRBD2 for D (5 bases). Between the trimmed V and J ends, which lost 0 bases and 7 bases, there was a span of 10 bases. The germline V gene has CDR1 SGHDT and CDR2 YYEEEE. There are 14 residues in the CDR3. The CDR3 DNA follows: TGTGCCAGCAGCTTGGGGACTGCGGGCGGGGAGCTGTTTTTT. Amino acids: CASSLGTAGGELFF.

The chain employs TRBV5-5 and TRBJ2-7; perhaps TRBD1 as D (6 bases). This CDR3 comprises 12 residues. The V and J ends lost 1 base and 6 bases respectively, with 8 bases between them. Germline CDR1 is SGHKS and CDR2 is YYEKEE (reference sequence). The CDR3 DNA is TGTGCCAGCAGCTTGAGAGGGGGCGAGCAGTACTTC. Translating gives CASSLRGGEQYF.

This chain links TRBV10-2 with TRBJ1-6; a possible D gene is TRBD1 (6 bases). The germline V gene encodes CDR1 WSHSY and CDR2 SAAADI. The CDR3 covers 14 residues. V was cut by 4 bases and J by 7 bases, with 11 bases left in between. CDR3 sequence reads: CASSAPQGNSPLHF. The CDR3 DNA reads as TGCGCCAGCAGTGCCCCCCAGGGGAATTCACCCCTCCACTTT.

The chain carries TRBV5-1 and TRBJ2-3; a weak D match, TRBD1 (6 bases). The CDR3 covers 14 residues. The V end lost 4 bases, the J end lost 3 bases, and 12 bases lay between the germline ends. Germline values: CDR1 SGHRS, CDR2 YFSETQ. The CDR3 nucleotides are TGCGCCAGCAGCCGCCTAGGACAGACAGATACGCAGTATTTT. It encodes CASSRLGQTDTQYF.

CDR3: CATKGGTGGTEVTEAFF. CDR3 nucleotide sequence: TGCGCCACCAAAGGGGGGACAGGGGGCACCGAGGTCACTGAAGCTTTCTTT. The gene calls are TRBV5-1 and TRBJ1-1; TRBD1 matches at 12 bases. Germline CDR1 reads SGHRS; CDR2 reads YFSETQ. V shed 9 bases, J shed 4 bases, and the junction held 16 bases outside the gene matches. This CDR3 is built from 17 residues.

The V call is TRBV27, the J call TRBJ1-1; a possible D gene is TRBD1 (5 bases). V was cut by 8 bases and J by 2 bases, with 15 bases left in between. CDR1 MNHEY and CDR2 SMNVEV come from the germline V gene (reference sequence). This CDR3 is 14 amino acids long. Here the CDR3 reads CASLSRQSNTEAFF. The CDR3 DNA is TGTGCCAGCCTATCTCGACAGAGCAACACTGAAGCTTTCTTT.

This clone has just a few counts. The chain uses TRBV30 and TRBJ2-1; D is undetermined. This CDR3 contains 14 residues. Trimming stripped 3 bases from V and 1 base from J, with 10 bases between. CDR1 and CDR2 (germline): GTSNPN, SVGIG (reference sequence). This chain's CDR3 is CAWRGFGSYNEQFF. The CDR3 DNA is TGTGCCTGGAGGGGTTTCGGGTCCTACAATGAGCAGTTCTTC.

The genes are TRBV2 and TRBJ2-2; D remains ambiguous. V gave up 3 bases and J gave up 5 bases, with 13 bases separating them. Germline V gene lookup returns CDR1 SNHLY and CDR2 FYNNEI. The length of the CDR3 is 15 residues. DNA of the CDR3: TGTGCCAGCAGTGAGAGTGTGAGGTGGACCGGGGAGCTGTTTTTT. Protein: CASSESVRWTGELFF.

The V and J genes are TRBV10-1 and TRBJ2-3; D remains ambiguous. V lost 3 bases and J lost 1, with 8 bases in between. The CDR3 has 14 residues. Germline V gene sequence: CDR1 WNHNN, CDR2 SYGVQD (reference sequence). CDR3 sequence: CASSDGGGTDTQYF. The CDR3 nucleotides read TGCGCCAGCAGTGACGGCGGAGGCACAGATACGCAGTATTTT.

V and J are TRBV5-1 and TRBJ1-3; D is uncertain. CDR1 SGHRS and CDR2 YFSETQ come from the germline V gene. There are 17 residues in the CDR3. The V and J ends lost 3 bases and 0 bases respectively, with 16 bases between them. In nucleotides, the CDR3 is TGCGCCAGCAGCTCTCAGGTCAATGGTTTCTCTGGAAACACCATATATTTT. Amino acids: CASSSQVNGFSGNTIYF.